Shown below are 4 T cell receptor beta chains from a single sample sequenced in a study of blood T cells in healthy people across ages. Sample-barcoded 5' priming and a J-beta primer mix drove a second PCR of about 7 to 12 cycles. From the 5' RACE reads, TCRdb called clonotypes with MiXCR, one entry per CDR3 protein. This table holds around 1.5 million distinct CDR3 sequences, 42% found once. The sample consisted of blood. These receptors were taken from a woman aged 18-29 years in good health.

The CDR3 DNA sequence: TGCAGTGCTGAGCGGATCGGCGATGAGCAGTTCTTC. Protein product: CSAERIGDEQFF. The chain uses TRBV20-1 and TRBJ2-1; D possibly corresponds to TRBD2 (5 bases). The V gene's germline CDR1 is DFQATT and CDR2 SNEGSKA (reference sequence). This CDR3 has 12 amino acids. V was shortened by 5 bases and J by 8 bases, with 13 bases between the two germline ends.

This sequence joins TRBV6-2 or TRBV6-3 and TRBJ2-1; a possible D gene is TRBD1 (6 bases). Trimming stripped 6 bases from V and 4 bases from J, with 13 bases between. The CDR3 is made up of 14 amino acids. Germline V CDR1 and CDR2: MNHEY, SVGEGT. DNA for the CDR3: TGTGCCAGCAGGCTGGGGACACTTTACAATGAGCAGTTCTTC. It specifies CASRLGTLYNEQFF.

The rearrangement links TRBV27 to TRBJ2-4; D is possibly TRBD2 (5 bases). The CDR3 runs 14 residues. Deletions cut 5 bases from V and 5 bases from J, with 13 bases between. Germline loops: CDR1 MNHEY, CDR2 SMNVEV (reference sequence). As DNA, the CDR3 is TGTGCCAGCAGTCCAGCGGACGGACAAAACATTCAGTACTTC. It codes for CASSPADGQNIQYF.

The rearrangement joins TRBV18 to TRBJ1-4, with no clear D. Germline V gene sequence: CDR1 KGHSH, CDR2 LQKENI. V was trimmed by 5 bases and J by 8 bases, leaving 18 bases between them. The length of the CDR3 is 15 residues. CDR3 nucleotides: TGTGCCAGCTCAGTTAACCGGGCGTCATTCGAAAAACTGTTTTTT. Its protein is CASSVNRASFEKLFF.